The present T cell receptor (beta chain) was sequenced within a study of CD8 T cells in ankylosing spondylitis. Points from the study as a whole: There was a TCR beta motif, made of several highly homologous variants, that appeared characteristic of ankylosing spondylitis blood. A subset of motif variants has previously been described in the synovial fluid and blood of reactive arthritis. Reportedly, significant enrichment of disease-linked clones occurred in matched ankylosing spondylitis synovial fluid.

Each TCR beta library was made by quantitative 5'-RACE that incorporated molecular barcodes. One entry per CDR3 protein results from TCRdb running MiXCR on the 5' RACE reads. The profile shows some 290,000 distinct CDR3 sequences, around 20% of them singletons. This clonotype was detected only a few times. As yet, its antigen is unknown. This receptor was obtained from a male donor with ankylosing spondylitis or in good health (not recorded which). The sample was blood, either unsorted or a sorted T cell fraction (not recorded which).

CDR3 nucleotide sequence: TGTGCCAGCTCACCTCTGACTAGCGGGAGCTCCCCCGGGGAGCTGTTTTTT. Residues: CASSPLTSGSSPGELFF. The chain has TRBV18 and TRBJ2-2; 12 bases map to TRBD2. CDR1 is KGHSH and CDR2 is LQKENI in the germline V gene. V shed 3 bases, J shed 6 bases, and the junction held 8 bases outside the gene matches. The CDR3 spans 17 residues.